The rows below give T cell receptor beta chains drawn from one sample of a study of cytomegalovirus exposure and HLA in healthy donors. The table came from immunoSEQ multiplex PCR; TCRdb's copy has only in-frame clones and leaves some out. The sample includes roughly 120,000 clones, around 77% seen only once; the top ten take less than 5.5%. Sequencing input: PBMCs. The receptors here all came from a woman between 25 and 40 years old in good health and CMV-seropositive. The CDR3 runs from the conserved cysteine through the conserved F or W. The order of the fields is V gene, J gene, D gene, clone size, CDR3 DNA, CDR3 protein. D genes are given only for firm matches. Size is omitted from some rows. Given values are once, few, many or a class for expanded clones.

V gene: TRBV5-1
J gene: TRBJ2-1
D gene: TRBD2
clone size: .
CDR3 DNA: TGCGCCAGCAGCTTGCCGGGACTAGCGGGAGTTAAGAACAATGAGCAGTTCTTC
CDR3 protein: CASSLPGLAGVKNNEQFF

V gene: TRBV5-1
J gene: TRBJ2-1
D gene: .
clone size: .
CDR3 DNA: TGCGCCAGCAGCTTGGGTTCCGGTGCCGGAGGAGGTCATGAGCAGTTCTTC
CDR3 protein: CASSLGSGAGGGHEQFF

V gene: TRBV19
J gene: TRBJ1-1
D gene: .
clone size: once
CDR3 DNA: TGTGCCAGTAGTATAGGAGCAGGAATGAACACTGAAGCTTTCTTT
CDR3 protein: CASSIGAGMNTEAFF

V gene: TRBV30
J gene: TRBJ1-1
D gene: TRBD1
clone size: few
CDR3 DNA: TGTGCCTGGAACAGACAGGGCACTGAAGCTTTCTTT
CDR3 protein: CAWNRQGTEAFF

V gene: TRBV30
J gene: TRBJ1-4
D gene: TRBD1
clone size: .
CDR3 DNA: TGTGCCTGGAGTGGGGGACAGGAGTGGAGAAAACTGTTTTTT
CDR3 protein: CAWSGGQEWRKLFF

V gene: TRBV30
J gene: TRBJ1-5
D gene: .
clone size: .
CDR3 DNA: TGTGCCTGGAGTGTGGGGGCCCTCAATCAGCCCCAGCATTTT
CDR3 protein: CAWSVGALNQPQHF

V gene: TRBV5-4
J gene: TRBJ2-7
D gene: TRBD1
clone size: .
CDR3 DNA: TGTGCCAGCAGCTGGGACAGGGGGGACGAGCAGTACTTC
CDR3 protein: CASSWDRGDEQYF

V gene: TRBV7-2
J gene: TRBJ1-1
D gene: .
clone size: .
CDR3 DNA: TGTGCCAGCAGCTTAGGGCTTCTTGTTGGTATGAACACTGAAGCTTTCTTT
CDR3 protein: CASSLGLLVGMNTEAFF

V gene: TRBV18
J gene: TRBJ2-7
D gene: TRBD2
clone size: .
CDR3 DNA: TGTGCCAGCTCCTCGGGGCGGGAGGCCTACGAGCAGTACTTC
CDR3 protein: CASSSGREAYEQYF

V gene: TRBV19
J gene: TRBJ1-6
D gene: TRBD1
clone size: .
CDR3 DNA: TGTGCCAGTACCAACCCCACCGGGACAGGGGTTAGCTCCTATAATTCACCCCTCCACTTT
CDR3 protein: CASTNPTGTGVSSYNSPLHF

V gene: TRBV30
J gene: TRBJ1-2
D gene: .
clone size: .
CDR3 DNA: TGTGCCTGGACAGGCCAGGAAGGCTACACCTTC
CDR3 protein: CAWTGQEGYTF

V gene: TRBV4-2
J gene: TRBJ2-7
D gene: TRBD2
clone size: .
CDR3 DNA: TGTGCCAGCAGCTTCGGGGGGACCTACGAGCAGTACTTC
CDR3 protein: CASSFGGTYEQYF

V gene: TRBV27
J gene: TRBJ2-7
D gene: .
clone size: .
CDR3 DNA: TGTGCCAGCAGGAGACCCGGGGGCGAGCAGTACTTC
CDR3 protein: CASRRPGGEQYF

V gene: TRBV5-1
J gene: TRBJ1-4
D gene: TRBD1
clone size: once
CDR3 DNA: TGCGCCAGCAGCCCACAGACAGGGGGGGTAGAAAAACTGTTTTTT
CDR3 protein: CASSPQTGGVEKLFF

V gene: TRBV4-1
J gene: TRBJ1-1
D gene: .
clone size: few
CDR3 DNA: TGCGCCAGCAGCCAAGGACAGAATACTAACACTGAAGCTTTCTTT
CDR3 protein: CASSQGQNTNTEAFF

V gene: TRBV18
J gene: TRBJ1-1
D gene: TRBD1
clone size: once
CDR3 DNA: TGTGCCAGCTCACCCGGGACAGGGATTGGGACTGAAGCTTTCTTT
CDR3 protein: CASSPGTGIGTEAFF

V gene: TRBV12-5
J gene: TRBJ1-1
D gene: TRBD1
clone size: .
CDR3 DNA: TGTGCTAGTGGTACCGGACAGGGCGAAGGTGAAGCTTTCTTT
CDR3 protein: CASGTGQGEGEAFF

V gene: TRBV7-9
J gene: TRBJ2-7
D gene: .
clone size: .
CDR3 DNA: TGTGCCAGCAGCTTAGAGAGAAACTCCGAGCAGTACTTC
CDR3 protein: CASSLERNSEQYF

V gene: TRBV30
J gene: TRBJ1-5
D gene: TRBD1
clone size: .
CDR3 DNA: TGTGCCTGGAGTCGTAGACAGGGTTTTGTTTTTAGCAATCAGCCCCAGCATTTT
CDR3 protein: CAWSRRQGFVFSNQPQHF